This record concerns one TCR beta chain sequence. It has no known antigen specificity. No base-level quality is on record; no much larger clone is a single base apart. This sample is part of a study of CD8+CD57+ T cells in acquired aplastic anemia listed by TCRdb under 2018. Background on the whole study: On average, sorted CD4+ and CD8+ cells yielded around 3.4 ug of extracted DNA, with a range of roughly 0.18 to 30 ug. A CD8+CD57+ expansion meant a frequency higher than the mean frequency seen in healthy subjects.

Patients chosen for sequencing had shown expansion of CD8+CD57+ cells by flow cytometry. All patients had severe acquired aplastic anemia diagnosed by International Study of Aplastic Anemia and Agranulocytosis and Camitta criteria. Patients had received no therapy at the time of blood sampling. The study deep-sequenced TCR repertoires of sorted CD4+ and CD8+ blood T cells from severe aplastic anemia patients and healthy subjects. Patients were enrolled under clinicaltrials.gov protocols 00001620, 01623167, 00001397, 00071045, 00081523 and 00961064 in the USA. Ficoll-Paque density gradient centrifugation was used to isolate peripheral blood mononuclear cells. Before DNA extraction, CD4+ and CD8+ T cells were sorted with FACS or magnetic beads. The study at large found these results: Twenty-nine CD8+ CDR3 sequences were shared between patients and controls but appeared highly expressed in patients and within their immunodominant clones. Patients and healthy controls showed no significant difference in CD8+ Simpson's diversity (P=0.060).

Including the terminal cysteine and phenylalanine, the CDR3 comprises 17 residues. Just the 51-base CDR3 DNA is kept, in frame starting at base 1. In the germline V gene (reference sequence), CDR1 corresponds to LNHDA and CDR2 to SQIVND. At the junction V is shortened by 3 bases and J by 10 bases; bases outside the gene matches: 15. Profiling of TCR beta VDJ combinations and CDR3 sequences used genomic DNA as the template. An Illumina HiSeq 2000 was the platform used for TCR repertoire sequencing. The authors' pipeline ran thus. TRBV/TRBJ rearrangement plots, CDR3 size and DJ length profiles, and Simpson's diversity index were used to assess repertoires. The most abundant DNA sequence in the deep sequencing data was taken as the immunodominant clone. CDR3 amino acid sequences were screened for sharing across subjects and compared with published repertoires and the VDJdb database. TCRdb reworked the public reads: Q25 trimming with fastp, MiXCR clone assembly, productive beta chains retained. Entries that share a CDR3 protein sequence are merged under the most common genes and DNA. In this record, the V and J calls reflect TCRdb's handling and not the investigators' own analysis. This sample is represented by 200,000 to 250,000 distinct CDR3 sequences; around three fifths of them were singletons. Clones ranked in the top ten supply roughly 62% of the sample.

Material: sorted CD4+, CD8+, or CD8+CD57+ T cells (not recorded which) from PBMCs. The rearrangement joined TRBV19 to TRBJ1-6, with TRBD1 matching 7 junction bases. This TCR was sampled from a human donor with aplastic anemia. Read as DNA, the sequence is TGTGCCAGTAGTATGGAGCAAGGGGGCCTCGTTTGGTCACCCCTCCACTTT. The translation is CASSMEQGGLVWSPLHF. Here the CDR3 is joined to the reference TRBV19 and TRBJ1-6 genes, and the full variable domain is: DGGITQSPKYLFRKEGQNVTLSCEQNLNHDAMYWYRQDPGQGLRLIYYSQIVNDFQKGDIAEGYSVSREKKESFPLTVTSAQKNPTAFYLCASSMEQGGLVWSPLHFGNGTRLTVT.